This T cell receptor beta chain was identified in a study of CD4 and CD8 cells across lung adenocarcinoma regions. TCRdb itself ran the PCR reads through MiXCR, one entry per CDR3 protein. The sample contains 9,000 to 15,000 distinct CDR3 sequences, around 50% of which appear only once. With 4 bases clipped from V and 2 bases from J, the junction kept 7 bases outside the gene matches. Germline values: CDR1 MNHNS, CDR2 SASEGT. The CDR3 totals 15 residues. This clonotype was counted a few times. The specimen was CD8+ T cells from the center of a lung tumor. The sequence derives from a female donor with lung adenocarcinoma. The CD4 and CD8 labels of this study may be unreliable. The gene calls are TRBV6-1 and TRBJ2-5; 7 bases are a match to TRBD1. CDR3 amino acids: CASSGKTGTQETQYF. In DNA, the CDR3 is TGTGCCAGCAGTGGGAAGACAGGGACACAAGAGACCCAGTACTTC.